A selection of T cell receptor beta chains follows, all from one sample in a study of blood T cells in healthy people across ages. TCRdb recomputed calls from the 5' RACE reads with MiXCR, one row per CDR3 protein. Among around 780,000 distinct CDR3 sequences listed, roughly 50% were seen once. What was sequenced was blood. The receptor source for this set is a middle-aged man in good health. Each CDR3 is given with its conserved first and last residue.

j_call cdr3_length v_call cdr3_aa
TRBJ1-2 15 TRBV4-3 CASSQDLRTGYGYTF
TRBJ1-1 12 TRBV24-1 CATSDAGNEAFF
TRBJ1-2 10 TRBV2 CASVDGGYTF
TRBJ2-5 15 TRBV21-1 CASSTFGQGKETQYF
TRBJ2-7 14 TRBV2 CASSRQGPVGEQYF
TRBJ1-1 19 TRBV6-1 CASSPPGAGQAKKNTEAFF
TRBJ2-5 15 TRBV11-2 CASSPGTSGPRTQYF
TRBJ2-7 14 TRBV7-9 CASSPPSGNYEQYF
TRBJ1-6 14 TRBV12-3/TRBV12-4 CASSSYSYNSPLHF
TRBJ2-1 14 TRBV28 CASRLTSGGNEQFF
TRBJ1-1 11 TRBV6-5 CASSWGTEAFF
TRBJ2-1 13 TRBV7-2 CASSSGLAGGPFF
TRBJ2-7 15 TRBV6-2/TRBV6-3 CASSPSGSISYEQYF
TRBJ2-5 15 TRBV5-1 CASSFRREGRETQYF
TRBJ1-5 14 TRBV20-1 CSASLPDSNQPQHF
TRBJ2-5 15 TRBV7-3 CASSPQGWYQETQYF
TRBJ2-3 14 TRBV7-9 CASKGSKDTDTQYF
TRBJ2-5 10 TRBV20-1 CSLAMETQYF
TRBJ2-5 15 TRBV5-5 CASSLLGTGLETQYF
TRBJ2-3 13 TRBV20-1 CSASETSTDTQYF
. 16 TRBV10-3 CAIKGGSTDLSYEQYF
TRBJ2-1 17 TRBV20-1 CSARDEIGGGSYNEQFF
TRBJ2-5 13 TRBV7-9 CASSLREVGEQYF
TRBJ2-5 15 TRBV9 CASSVGRGSYNEQYF
TRBJ2-5 13 TRBV29-1 CSVVGGVRETQYF
TRBJ1-6 15 TRBV5-5 CASSQGTEYNSPLHF
TRBJ1-4 13 TRBV7-9 CAFSRMANEKLFF
TRBJ2-1 15 TRBV2 CASSPSQGYYNEQFF
TRBJ2-2 16 TRBV6-1 CASSDWGLAGAGELFF
TRBJ2-1 14 TRBV12-3/TRBV12-4 CASSLGYSYNEQFF
TRBJ2-3 15 TRBV20-1 CSAESVGVLTDTQYF
TRBJ2-7 18 TRBV4-2 CASSQDIGGSGLAYEQYF
TRBJ2-7 16 TRBV6-4 CASLRDTPFSSCEQYF
TRBJ2-3 15 TRBV10-3 CAISDPGGGTDTQYF
TRBJ2-1 13 TRBV7-2 CASSPPGRYEQFF
TRBJ2-1 13 TRBV29-1 CSVEDGTPNEQFF
TRBJ2-7 12 TRBV24-1 CATSGGAGEQYF
TRBJ2-7 12 TRBV2 CASTEQAYEQYF
TRBJ1-4 14 TRBV18 CASSPPSTNEKLFF
TRBJ2-3 14 TRBV29-1 CSVNLGLAGGTQYF
TRBJ2-6 21 TRBV29-1 CSVEDWNLPSGGYSGANVLTF
. 12 TRBV10-3 CAISVLGAEQYF
TRBJ2-7 12 TRBV6-2/TRBV6-3 CASNQNLYEQYF
TRBJ1-2 16 TRBV3-1 CASSRHTDRVYYGYTF
. 14 TRBV14 CASSQVKREAIQYF
TRBJ2-5 13 TRBV20-1 CSTRTILGETQYF
TRBJ2-7 12 TRBV18 CASSPEVGEQYF
TRBJ2-7 15 TRBV20-1 CSARESERRTYEQYF
TRBJ1-2 15 TRBV20-1 CSASSKQGAVHGYTF
TRBJ2-7 12 TRBV7-9 CASSLKDYEQYF
TRBJ2-7 13 TRBV7-9 CASSRTNPYEQYF
TRBJ2-2 18 TRBV4-3 CASSPGLAGGPDTGELFF